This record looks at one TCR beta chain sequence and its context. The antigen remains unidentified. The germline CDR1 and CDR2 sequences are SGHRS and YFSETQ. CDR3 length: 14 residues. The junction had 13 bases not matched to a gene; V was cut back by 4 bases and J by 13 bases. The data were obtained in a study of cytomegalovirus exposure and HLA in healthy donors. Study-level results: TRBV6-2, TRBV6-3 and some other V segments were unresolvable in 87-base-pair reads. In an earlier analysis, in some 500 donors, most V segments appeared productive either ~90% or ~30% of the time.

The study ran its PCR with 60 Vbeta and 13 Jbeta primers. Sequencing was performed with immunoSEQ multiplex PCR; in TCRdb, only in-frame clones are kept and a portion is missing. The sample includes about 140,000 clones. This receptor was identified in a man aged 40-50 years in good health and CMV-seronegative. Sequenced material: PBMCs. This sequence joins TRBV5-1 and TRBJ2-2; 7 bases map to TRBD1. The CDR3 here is CASSVTYQGDVLFF. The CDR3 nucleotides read TGCGCCAGCAGCGTGACCTACCAGGGGGACGTGCTGTTTTTT.